This T cell receptor (beta chain) was captured by sequencing in a study of regulatory T cells in long-lasting Graves disease. Study-wide results and limits: Relative to new patients (approximately 1,000), persistent patients exhibited greater sharing of public clonotypes (around 2,500). Newly diagnosed Graves' patients had higher TCR diversity than persistent ones.

This clonotype was counted at least ten times. The antigen remains undetermined. Arm-PCR of CDR3 regions with iRepertoire HTBI primers generated TCR beta libraries. TCRdb reanalysed the multiplex PCR reads using MiXCR and keeps one entry per CDR3 protein. This table has 560,000 or so distinct CDR3 sequences, about 16% appearing once. Time point noted: newly diagnosed GD, antithyroid drugs for less than 3 months. RNA extracted from PBMCs served as the sequencing template. Staff drew around 8.6 milliliters of peripheral blood into EDTA tubes. CDR3 length equals 13 residues. V dropped 7 bases and J dropped 9; count of bases not matched to a gene: 5. Germline V gene sequence: CDR1 MNHNS, CDR2 SASEGT. This sample was shared with a second study, whose subject was T cells in Graves' hyperthyroidism and ophthalmopathy. This second study says: Expanded thyroid clonotypes (above 0.001) were mostly also found in blood.

V and J are TRBV6-1 and TRBJ2-2, with 10 positions matching TRBD2. Sequenced here: peripheral blood mononuclear cells (PBMCs), sampled at new diagnosis, from a patient treated with antithyroid drugs. The clonotype was recovered from a man aged 18-30 years with Graves disease. DNA of the CDR3: TGTGCCAGCACACTAGCGGGAAGCAGGGAGCTGTTTTTT. This codes for CASTLAGSRELFF.